These T cell receptor beta chains were read from a single sample in a study of Graves' ophthalmopathy and Graves' hyperthyroidism. Using its own MiXCR run on the multiplex PCR reads, TCRdb lists one record per CDR3 protein. The table includes about 1.2 million distinct CDR3 sequences, about 35% detected once. Sequencing was done on a sample of peripheral blood or thyroid tissue (not recorded which). These receptors were obtained from an adult man with Graves' hyperthyroidism. CDR3s include the opening cysteine and the closing phenylalanine or tryptophan. D genes are given only for firm matches. Rows give clone size only sometimes, using once, few, many, or a class for an expanded clone.

>TRBV10-3|.|.|TRBJ1-6
TGTGCCAGCAGTTATATCTTCCGTCCTGGGGTTTCACCCCTCCACTTT
CASSYIFRPGVSPLHF
>TRBV14|many|TRBD1|TRBJ1-1
TGTGCCAGCAGCCCCCGGGACAGGGTATCGGAAGCTTTCTTT
CASSPRDRVSEAFF
>TRBV4-2|.|.|TRBJ1-1
TGTGCCAGCAGGGCAGTATTACAGAAGTTCACTGAAGCTTTCTTT
CASRAVLQKFTEAFF
>TRBV29-1|.|.|TRBJ1-2
TGCAGCGTAACCGAACAGGGCTACGCCTTC
CSVTEQGYAF
>TRBV24-1|many|TRBD1|TRBJ2-7
TGTGCCACCAGTGAGTCCGGGACAGGGGCTTCCGAGCAGTACTTC
CATSESGTGASEQYF
>TRBV19|few|.|TRBJ2-2
TGTGCCACCTGGAAGGGTGGGGAGCTGTTTTTT
CATWKGGELFF
>TRBV3-1|few|.|TRBJ2-5
TGTGCCAGCAGCCACGAACCGGTCCAAGAGACCCAGTACTTC
CASSHEPVQETQYF
>TRBV20-1|.|.|TRBJ1-2
TGCAGTGCTCCGGGACAAAAAGCTAACTATGGCTACACCTTC
CSAPGQKANYGYTF
>TRBV10-2|.|.|TRBJ1-5
TGCGCCAGCAGAGGCGGGACTCCCAATCAGCCCCAGCATTTT
CASRGGTPNQPQHF
>TRBV10-3|.|TRBD1|TRBJ2-5
TGTGCCAGCAGTGACGACAGGGCTTTTCCCCAGTACTTC
CASSDDRAFPQYF
>TRBV7-9|.|TRBD1|TRBJ1-5
TGTGCCAGCAGCATCTGGACAGGGGGGAATCAGCCCCAGCATTTT
CASSIWTGGNQPQHF
>TRBV12-3/TRBV12-4|few|TRBD1|TRBJ1-5
TGTGCCAGCAGTTTGTTTACCGGGACAGGGAGGAATCAGCCCCAGCATTTT
CASSLFTGTGRNQPQHF
>TRBV7-2|many|TRBD1|TRBJ2-7
TGTGCCAGCAGCTTAACCCCAGGACAGGCCTACGAGCAGTACTTC
CASSLTPGQAYEQYF
>TRBV20-1|.|.|TRBJ1-6
TGCAGTGCTAGACAGGATGATAATTCACCCCTCCACTTT
CSARQDDNSPLHF
>TRBV20-1|many|TRBD2|TRBJ2-7
TGCAGTGCTAGACTAAGGACTAGCGGGAGAGGGCTCGAGCAGTACTTC
CSARLRTSGRGLEQYF
>TRBV30|.|.|TRBJ1-2
TGTGCCTGGAGTGTGGGAGTTGCTTACACCTTC
CAWSVGVAYTF
>TRBV29-1|many|TRBD1|TRBJ2-7
TGCAGCGTTGAAGATCCCCGGGACAGTCAAACCTACGAGCAGTACTTC
CSVEDPRDSQTYEQYF
>TRBV12-3/TRBV12-4|.|.|TRBJ1-5
TGTGCCAGCAGCCCCTTAGCCCCAGGGGCAACCGATCAGCCCCAGCATTTT
CASSPLAPGATDQPQHF
>TRBV20-1|once|.|TRBJ1-1
TGCAGTGCTAGAGTCAGGACTGAAGCTTTCTTT
CSARVRTEAFF
>TRBV15|.|TRBD1|TRBJ1-1
TGTGCCTCGACGAGGGGGCGGACTGAAGCTTTCTTT
CASTRGRTEAFF
>TRBV28|.|.|TRBJ1-1
TGTGCCAGCAGTAGGGTTAGACAGATAACTTTCTTT
CASSRVRQITFF
>TRBV7-2|many|.|TRBJ1-5
TGTGCCAGCAGCTTAGTAGGGAGCGTCGCACAGCCCCAGCATTTT
CASSLVGSVAQPQHF
>TRBV7-9|.|.|TRBJ2-6
TGTGCCAGCACCCGACGGAACACCGGGGCAGGGATCCCTAACGTCCTGACTTTC
CASTRRNTGAGIPNVLTF
>TRBV6-5|many|.|TRBJ2-7
TGTGCCAGCAGTCGGCCGGGACAAGGCTACGAGCAGTACTTC
CASSRPGQGYEQYF
>TRBV25-1|.|TRBD1|TRBJ1-2
TGTGCCAGCAGAGACCCGACAGGGAAGGGTGGCTACACCTTC
CASRDPTGKGGYTF
>TRBV19|few|TRBD2|TRBJ2-2
TGTGCCAGTTGTCTAGCGGGGAACACCGGGGAGCTGTTTTTT
CASCLAGNTGELFF
>TRBV19|.|TRBD1|TRBJ1-5
TGTGCCAGTAGTATAACGCTCAGGACAGGGGATCAGCCCCAGCATTTT
CASSITLRTGDQPQHF
>TRBV4-2|.|TRBD1|TRBJ1-6
TGTGCCAGCAGCCATGACAGGGAAGAGGTACTCCACTTT
CASSHDREEVLHF
>TRBV6-1|.|TRBD1|TRBJ1-5
TGTGCCAGCAGACGAACCCGGGACAGGACCAATCAGCCCCAGCATTTT
CASRRTRDRTNQPQHF
>TRBV20-1|many|.|TRBJ2-5
TGCAGTGCTAGAGATCTGACCCCTACTTCGCGTCAAGAGACCCAGTACTTC
CSARDLTPTSRQETQYF
>TRBV16|.|TRBD2|TRBJ2-5
TGTGCCAGCAGCCAATCGCGGGGGGGTCAGGAGACCCAGTACTTC
CASSQSRGGQETQYF
>TRBV2|.|.|TRBJ2-5
TGTGCCAGCAGTGAAGCCAGCGGGACAGACCAAGAGACCCAGTACTTC
CASSEASGTDQETQYF
>TRBV13|.|.|TRBJ1-4
TGTGCCAGCAGTTCACGGACCGGGCTGGTTGGAAAACTGTTTTTT
CASSSRTGLVGKLFF
>TRBV5-8|many|.|TRBJ1-6
TGTGCCGCTTCACCCCTCCACTTT
CAASPLHF
>TRBV7-9|.|TRBD2|TRBJ2-7
TGTGCCAGCAGCTTAGGCGGCGGGAGGTGGACCGGGGAGCTGTACTTC
CASSLGGGRWTGELYF
>TRBV19|many|.|TRBJ1-5
TGTGCCAGTAGTATAGTAGGGGGGGGCAATCAGCCCCAGCATTTT
CASSIVGGGNQPQHF
>TRBV4-3|few|.|TRBJ1-2
TGCGCCAGCAGCCAAGAAGGTTTGGGCCATGGCTACACCTTC
CASSQEGLGHGYTF
>TRBV2|many|TRBD1|TRBJ1-2
TGTGCCAGCAGAGACACAGGGGGCTACTATGGCTACACCTTC
CASRDTGGYYGYTF
>TRBV2|.|TRBD1|TRBJ1-1
TGTGCCAGCAATTCAGGGGGAGGTTACACTGAAGCTTTCTTT
CASNSGGGYTEAFF
>TRBV7-8|many|TRBD2|TRBJ2-7
TGTGCCAGCAGCTTAGCCCGGACTAGCGGGGTCTACGAGCAGTACTTC
CASSLARTSGVYEQYF
>TRBV5-6|once|.|TRBJ2-5
TGTGCCAGCAGCTTGGAGTTGACGGGAGGGGGCCCAGAGACCCAGTACTTC
CASSLELTGGGPETQYF
>TRBV24-1|.|TRBD1|TRBJ1-5
TGTGCCACCAGTGGGGACAGGTACAATCAGCCCCAGATAGAGCATTTT
CATSGDRYNQPQIEHF
>TRBV24-1|few|.|TRBJ2-2
TGTGCCACCAGTGATGTAGGACAGTATCACACCGGGGAGCTGTTTTTT
CATSDVGQYHTGELFF
>TRBV20-1|.|.|TRBJ1-1
TGCAGTGCTAGACCACCTCGTGCGGGAATGGAAGCTTTCTTT
CSARPPRAGMEAFF
>TRBV30|.|.|TRBJ2-7
TGTGCCTGGGCTAAAGGATACGAGCAGTACTTC
CAWAKGYEQYF